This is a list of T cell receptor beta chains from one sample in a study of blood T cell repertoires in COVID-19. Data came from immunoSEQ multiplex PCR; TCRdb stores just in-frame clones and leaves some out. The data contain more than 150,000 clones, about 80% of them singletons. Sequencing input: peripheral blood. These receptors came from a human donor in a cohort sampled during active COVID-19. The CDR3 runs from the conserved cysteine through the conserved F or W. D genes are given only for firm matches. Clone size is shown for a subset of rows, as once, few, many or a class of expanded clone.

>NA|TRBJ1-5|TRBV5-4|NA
TGTGCCAGCAGCCGCCCCCAGGGCAATCAGCCCCAGCATTTT
CASSRPQGNQPQHF
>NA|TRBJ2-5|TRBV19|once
TGTGCCAGTACCCCCGCGGGGACAGTCCAAGAGACCCAGTACTTC
CASTPAGTVQETQYF
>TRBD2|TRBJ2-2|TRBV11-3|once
TGTGCCAGCAGCTTATCTTTCCGGGGGGGCACCGGGGAGCTGTTTTTT
CASSLSFRGGTGELFF
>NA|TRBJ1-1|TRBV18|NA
TGTGCCAGCTCACCACAGAGGGGGACGAACACTGAAGCTTTCTTT
CASSPQRGTNTEAFF
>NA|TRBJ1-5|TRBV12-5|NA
TGTGCTAGTGGTTTGGTACTGGGGAGGGGGACACTTAGCAATCAGCCCCAGCATTTT
CASGLVLGRGTLSNQPQHF
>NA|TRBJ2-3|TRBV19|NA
TGTGCCAGTAGGCGGTTACGAGACGTCACAGATACGCAGTATTTT
CASRRLRDVTDTQYF
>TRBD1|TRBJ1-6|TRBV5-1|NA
TGCGCCAGCAGTTCCTTCGGGACAGAGAATTCACCCCTCCACTTT
CASSSFGTENSPLHF
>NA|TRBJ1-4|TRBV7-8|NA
TGTGCCAGCAGCTTCTTAGGCGCTCGGAGGCCTAATGAAAAACTGTTTTTT
CASSFLGARRPNEKLFF
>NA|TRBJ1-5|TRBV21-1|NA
TGTGCCAGCAGCAAATGGGGTGGACAGGGATCATATAGCAATCAGCCCCAGCATTTT
CASSKWGGQGSYSNQPQHF
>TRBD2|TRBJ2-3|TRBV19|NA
TGTGCCAGTAGTAGCGGGGGGTCCACAGATACGCAGTATTTT
CASSSGGSTDTQYF
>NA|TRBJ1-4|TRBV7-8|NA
TGTGCCAGCAGCTTAGTGGTCAGGTCCTTTGCAACTAATGAAAAACTGTTTTTT
CASSLVVRSFATNEKLFF
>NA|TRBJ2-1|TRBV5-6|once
TGTGCCAGCAGCTTAGTTGTTGCGAGACACTCCTACAATGAGCAGTTCTTC
CASSLVVARHSYNEQFF
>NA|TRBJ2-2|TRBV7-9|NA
TGTGCCAGCAGCTTAGTATTGTCCGGGGAGCTGTTTTTT
CASSLVLSGELFF
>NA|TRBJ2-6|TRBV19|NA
TGTGCCAGTAGGCTGGGCCGTAACTCTGGGGCCAACGTCCTGACTTTC
CASRLGRNSGANVLTF
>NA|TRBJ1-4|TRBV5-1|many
TGCGCCAGAATGGGGGGGCGAGGTAATGAAAAACTGTTTTTT
CARMGGRGNEKLFF
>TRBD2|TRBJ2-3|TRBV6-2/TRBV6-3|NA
TGTGCCAGCAGCTTAACCCTAGCGGGGGGAGATACGCAGTATTTT
CASSLTLAGGDTQYF
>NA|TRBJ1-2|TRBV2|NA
TGTGCCAGCAGTTCCGTTGGCTACACCTTC
CASSSVGYTF
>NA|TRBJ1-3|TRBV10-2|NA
TGCGCCAGCAGTGAGGACAGCAGCTCTGGAAACACCATATATTTT
CASSEDSSSGNTIYF
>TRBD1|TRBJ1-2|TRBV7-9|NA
TGTGCCAGCAGCTCACAGGGGGCCATCTTGGGTGGCTACACCTTC
CASSSQGAILGGYTF
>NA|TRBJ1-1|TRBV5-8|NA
TGTGCCAGCCGTGACAGGTTGAACACTGAAGCTTTCTTT
CASRDRLNTEAFF
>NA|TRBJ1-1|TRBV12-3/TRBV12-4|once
TGTGCCAGCAGCCTAAACGGGAACACTGAAGCTTTCTTT
CASSLNGNTEAFF
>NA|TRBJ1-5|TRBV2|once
TGTGCCAGCAGTGGGGGCCAAAGCAATCAGCCCCAGCATTTT
CASSGGQSNQPQHF
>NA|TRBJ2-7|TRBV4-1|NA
TGCGCCAGCAGCCAAGAGTTGGCAGGAACCTACGAGCAGTACTTC
CASSQELAGTYEQYF
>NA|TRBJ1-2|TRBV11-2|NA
TGTGCCAGCAGCGCACATAGGGGCGATAGGAGTGGCTACACCTTC
CASSAHRGDRSGYTF
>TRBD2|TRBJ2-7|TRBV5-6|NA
TGTGCCAGCGAGCTAGCGGCTTCCTACGAGCAGTACTTC
CASELAASYEQYF
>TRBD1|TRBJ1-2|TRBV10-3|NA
TGTGCCAGCCGAGTCACGGGACAGGAGGGTTATGGCTACACCTTC
CASRVTGQEGYGYTF
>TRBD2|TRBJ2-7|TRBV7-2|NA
TGTGCCAGCAGCTTGGTCTATAGCGGGGACTACGAGCAGTACTTC
CASSLVYSGDYEQYF
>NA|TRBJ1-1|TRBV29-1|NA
TGCAGCGCCGCCACGGGGATGGCTTTCTTT
CSAATGMAFF